Each of the 5 T cell receptor beta chains below was sequenced from the same sample in a study of blood T cell repertoires in COVID-19. Measured with immunoSEQ multiplex PCR; TCRdb has only the in-frame clones, and not every one. The table shows hundreds of thousands of clones, with approximately 90% occurring only once. The sequenced material came from peripheral blood. The receptors were gathered from a man aged 18-30 years with active or convalescent COVID-19.

This clone was observed once. The chain combines TRBV5-6 with TRBJ2-5, with a tentative D call TRBD1 (6 bases). V lost 0 bases to trimming and J lost 9 bases, with 15 bases between them. Per the germline V gene, CDR1 is SGHDT and CDR2 is YYEEEE. The CDR3 sequence is 14 residues long. For the CDR3, the DNA is TGTGCCAGCAGCTTGGGAGGGGCGGACAGTCCCCAGTACTTC. It is translated as CASSLGGADSPQYF.

The chain couples TRBV5-1 to TRBJ2-3, with 9 bases that match TRBD1. With V trimmed by 4 bases and J by 5 bases, 5 bases remained unmatched. The CDR3 length is 14 residues. Germline-derived CDR1 and CDR2 are SGHRS and YFSETQ. CDR3 sequence: CASSDPTGGDTQYF. CDR3 DNA: TGCGCCAGCAGCGACCCGACAGGGGGAGATACGCAGTATTTT. Variable domain in full (rest from reference TRBV5-1 and TRBJ2-3): KAGVTQTPRYLIKTRGQQVTLSCSPISGHRSVSWYQQTPGQGLQFLFEYFSETQRNKGNFPGRFSGRQFSNSRSEMNVSTLELGDSALYLCASSDPTGGDTQYFGPGTRLTVL.

The genes are TRBV4-3 and TRBJ1-2, with a weak D call TRBD1 (5 bases). V lost 1 base and J 4 bases, leaving 13 bases between the germline ends. Germline V CDR1 and CDR2: LGHNA, YSLEER. The CDR3 loop spans 15 amino acids. The CDR3 sequence: CASSQAGGTAYGYTF. The CDR3 DNA reads TGCGCCAGCAGCCAAGCTGGGGGGACGGCCTATGGCTACACCTTC.

The rearrangement uses TRBV11-2 and TRBJ2-1; 9 bases are a match to TRBD1. This CDR3 is 14 amino acids long. Germline V gene sequence: CDR1 SGHAT, CDR2 FQNNGV. Losses at the gene ends were 7 bases for V and 5 bases for J; bases not matched to a gene: 6. The chain's CDR3 is CASISGTGHNEQFF. For the CDR3, the DNA is TGTGCCAGCATCTCCGGGACAGGGCACAATGAGCAGTTCTTC.

This clone showed up just a few times. The chain carries TRBV4-3 and TRBJ1-2; TRBD1 might be the D (5 bases). The length of the CDR3 is 14 residues. V lost 0 bases to trimming and J lost 7 bases, with 12 bases between them. The germline CDR1 and CDR2 sequences are LGHNA and YSLEER. DNA of the CDR3: TGCGCCAGCAGCCAAGATCCAGGGACTTCTGGCTACACCTTC. It yields the protein CASSQDPGTSGYTF.